The rows below give T cell receptor beta chains drawn from one sample of a study of T cells after yellow fever vaccination. TCRdb analysed the 5' RACE reads with MiXCR anew, one entry per CDR3 protein. This sample has some 200,000 distinct CDR3 sequences, with approximately 3% found just once. This specimen consisted of CD4+ T cells sorted from PBMCs, obtained 10 days after the yellow fever booster vaccination. The receptors derive from a man aged 18 to 30 who received the YFV17D yellow fever vaccine. Both conserved end residues are part of each CDR3.

TRBV9	CASSSPAGGTETQYF
TRBV5-1	CASSFQTSGVTDTQYF
TRBV20-1	CSAYLAGEYTQYF
TRBV12-3/TRBV12-4	CASREGGANTGELFF
TRBV15	CATSLRLAVGVDEQFF
TRBV20-1	CSARRPNEPQHF
TRBV19	CASSIDPRYGYTF
TRBV29-1	CSAGTGGGPQHF
TRBV20-1	CSASRAGGYNEQFF
TRBV5-6	CASSFGMDRRGGSSYNEQFF
TRBV5-1	CASSGGRATEAFF
TRBV18	CASSSQQGFTAGELFF
TRBV20-1	CSARDRSQLSYNSPLHF
TRBV18	CASSDGNSPLHF
TRBV11-3	CASSRRGEGNEQFF
TRBV7-2	CASSLVMLTGELFF
TRBV20-1	CSARSGGALDTQYF
TRBV20-1	CSQDRAYGYTF
TRBV7-2	CASSFWTRSPEAFF
TRBV7-2	CASSLGRATNEKLFF
TRBV5-4	CASSPWDRETNEQFF
TRBV4-3	CASSQSPIAYQTDTQYF
TRBV12-3/TRBV12-4	CASSFQANTGELFF
TRBV7-3	CASSLSDSGNTIYF
TRBV7-2	CASSLVGAENIQYF
TRBV29-1	CSVTPGRSYTEAFF